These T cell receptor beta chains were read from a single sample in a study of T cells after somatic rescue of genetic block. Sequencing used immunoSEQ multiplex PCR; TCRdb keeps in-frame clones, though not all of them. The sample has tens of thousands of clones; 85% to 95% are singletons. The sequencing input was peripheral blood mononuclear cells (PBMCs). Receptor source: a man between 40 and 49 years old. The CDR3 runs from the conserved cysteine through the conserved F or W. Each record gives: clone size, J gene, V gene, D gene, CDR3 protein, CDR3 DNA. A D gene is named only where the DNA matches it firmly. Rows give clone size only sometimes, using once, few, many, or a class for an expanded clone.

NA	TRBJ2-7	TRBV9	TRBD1	CASSAGTGDSEQYF	TGTGCCAGCAGCGCCGGGACAGGGGATAGCGAGCAGTACTTC
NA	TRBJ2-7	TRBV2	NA	CASSEEAGSAGYEQYF	TGTGCCAGCAGTGAAGAGGCGGGATCCGCGGGCTACGAGCAGTACTTC
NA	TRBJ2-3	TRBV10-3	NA	CAISESLSEFTDTQYF	TGTGCCATCAGTGAGTCTCTCAGTGAATTCACAGATACGCAGTATTTT
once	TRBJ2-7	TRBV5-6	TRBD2	CASSLGEGSREQYF	TGTGCCAGCAGCCTAGGGGAGGGCTCTCGCGAGCAGTACTTC
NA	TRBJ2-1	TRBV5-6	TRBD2	CASSFGGSSGNEQFF	TGTGCCAGCAGCTTCGGCGGGAGCTCCGGAAATGAGCAGTTCTTC
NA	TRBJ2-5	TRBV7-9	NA	CASSSTAGKETQYF	TGTGCCAGCAGCTCCACCGCGGGCAAAGAGACCCAGTACTTC
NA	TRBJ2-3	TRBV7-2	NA	CASSIPEGEQYTDTQYF	TGTGCCAGCAGCATACCAGAGGGGGAGCAATACACAGATACGCAGTATTTT
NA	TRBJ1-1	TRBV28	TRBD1	CASSFRTGSGVNTEAFF	TGTGCCAGCAGTTTTCGGACAGGGTCAGGGGTGAACACTGAAGCTTTCTTT
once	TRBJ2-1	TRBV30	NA	CAWSVRAVRNEQFF	TGTGCCTGGAGTGTAAGGGCGGTGCGGAATGAGCAGTTCTTC
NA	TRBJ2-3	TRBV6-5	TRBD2	CASSYTGTSLDTQYF	TGTGCCAGCAGTTACACCGGGACTAGTTTAGATACGCAGTATTTT
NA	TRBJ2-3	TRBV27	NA	CASSPRGSRTDTQYF	TGTGCCAGCAGCCCCCGCGGGTCTCGCACAGATACGCAGTATTTT
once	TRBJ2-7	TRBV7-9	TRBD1	CASSLDGQGDYEQYF	TGTGCCAGCAGCTTAGACGGACAGGGCGACTACGAGCAGTACTTC
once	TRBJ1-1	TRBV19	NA	CASTIGAANTEAFF	TGTGCCAGTACCATAGGGGCAGCGAACACTGAAGCTTTCTTT
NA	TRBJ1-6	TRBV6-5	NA	CASSRWGSDSPLHF	TGTGCCAGCAGCCGGTGGGGATCCGATTCACCCCTCCACTTT
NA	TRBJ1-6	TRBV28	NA	CASLTNRGGSPLHF	TGTGCCAGCCTAACAAACAGAGGGGGTTCACCCCTCCACTTT
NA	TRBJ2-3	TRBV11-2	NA	CASSLAGTYTDTQYF	TGTGCCAGCAGCTTAGCAGGCACATACACAGATACGCAGTATTTT
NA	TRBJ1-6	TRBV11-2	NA	CASSLAGVRGFTGNSPLHF	TGTGCCAGCAGCTTAGCGGGCGTGAGGGGCTTTACGGGGAATTCACCCCTCCACTTT
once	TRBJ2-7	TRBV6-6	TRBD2	CASSHTSGAYEQYF	TGTGCCAGCAGCCACACTAGCGGGGCCTACGAGCAGTACTTC
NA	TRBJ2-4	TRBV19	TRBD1	CASSPWTGSKNIQYF	TGTGCCAGTAGTCCATGGACAGGGTCCAAAAACATTCAGTACTTC
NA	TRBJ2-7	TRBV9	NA	CASSVGGSSYEQYF	TGTGCCAGCAGCGTAGGAGGAAGCTCCTACGAGCAGTACTTC
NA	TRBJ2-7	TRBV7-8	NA	CASSHLGVGDLYF	TGTGCCAGCAGCCATCTAGGGGTCGGGGATCTTTACTTC
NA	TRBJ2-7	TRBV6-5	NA	CASSYSTDYEQYF	TGTGCCAGCAGTTACTCGACAGACTACGAGCAGTACTTC
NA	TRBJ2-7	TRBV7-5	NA	CARSFTGTERYEQYF	TGTGCCAGAAGCTTTACCGGGACAGAGCGCTACGAGCAGTACTTC
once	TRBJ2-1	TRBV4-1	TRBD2	CASSQDGAGGSYNEQFF	TGCGCCAGCAGCCAAGATGGGGCGGGAGGTTCCTACAATGAGCAGTTCTTC
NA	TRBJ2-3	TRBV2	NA	CATKLGHNTDTQYF	TGTGCCACCAAACTTGGACACAACACAGATACGCAGTATTTT
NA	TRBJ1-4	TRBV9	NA	CASNPGASSEKLFF	TGTGCCAGCAATCCGGGGGCAAGTAGTGAAAAACTGTTTTTT
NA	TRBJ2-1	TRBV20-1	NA	CSATWDEQFF	TGCAGTGCTACGTGGGATGAGCAGTTCTTC
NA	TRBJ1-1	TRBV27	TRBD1	CASSIFRGANTEAFF	TGTGCCAGCAGTATTTTCAGGGGGGCGAACACTGAAGCTTTCTTT
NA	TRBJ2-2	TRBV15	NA	CATSRGAIRGGELFF	TGTGCCACCAGCAGAGGGGCGATCAGGGGCGGGGAGCTGTTTTTT
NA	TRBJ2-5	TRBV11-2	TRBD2	CASSTWTSDETQYF	TGTGCCAGCAGCACTTGGACTAGTGACGAGACCCAGTACTTC
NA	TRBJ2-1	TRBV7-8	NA	CASTGTAGNEQFF	TGTGCCAGCACCGGGACCGCGGGCAATGAGCAGTTCTTC
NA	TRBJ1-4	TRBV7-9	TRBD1	CASSSGTGVAEKLFF	TGTGCCAGCAGCTCAGGGACAGGGGTGGCGGAAAAACTGTTTTTT
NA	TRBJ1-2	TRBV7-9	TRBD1	CASSTGTGRVFKGYTF	TGTGCCAGCAGCACAGGGACAGGGAGGGTGTTTAAAGGCTACACCTTC
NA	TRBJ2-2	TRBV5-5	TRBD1	CASENRGVAGELFF	TGTGCCAGCGAGAACAGGGGGGTCGCCGGGGAGCTGTTTTTT
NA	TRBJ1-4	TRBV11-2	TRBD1	CASRAPGQGREKLFF	TGTGCCAGCAGAGCGCCGGGACAGGGGAGGGAAAAACTGTTTTTT
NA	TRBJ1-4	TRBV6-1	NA	CASSGAGLATNEKLFF	TGTGCCAGCAGTGGGGCGGGACTTGCAACTAATGAAAAACTGTTTTTT
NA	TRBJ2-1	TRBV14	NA	CASSQEASGYNEQFF	TGTGCCAGCAGCCAAGAAGCGAGCGGGTATAATGAGCAGTTCTTC
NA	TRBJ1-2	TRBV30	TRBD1	CAWSRDRVYGYTF	TGTGCCTGGAGTAGAGACAGGGTCTATGGCTACACCTTC
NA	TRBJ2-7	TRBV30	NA	CAWSVPSYREQYF	TGTGCCTGGAGTGTACCCTCCTACCGCGAGCAGTACTTC
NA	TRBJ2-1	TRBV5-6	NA	CASSLVGGNEQFF	TGTGCCAGCAGCTTGGTTGGGGGGAATGAGCAGTTCTTC
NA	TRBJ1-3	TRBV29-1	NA	CSVGYGSSGNTIYF	TGCAGCGTTGGTTACGGGAGCTCTGGAAACACCATATATTTT
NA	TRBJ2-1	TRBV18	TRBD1	CASSPRRGTGTYNEQFF	TGTGCCAGCTCACCCAGGCGTGGGACAGGGACTTACAATGAGCAGTTCTTC
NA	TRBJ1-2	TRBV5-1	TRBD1	CASSPWDNEGQGYTF	TGCGCCAGCAGCCCCTGGGACAACGAGGGACAGGGCTACACCTTC
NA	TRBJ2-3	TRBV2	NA	CASSEPNPDTQYF	TGTGCCAGCAGTGAACCGAACCCGGATACGCAGTATTTT
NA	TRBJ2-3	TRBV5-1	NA	CASSSGGLRDTQYF	TGCGCCAGCAGCTCGGGGGGCTTAAGAGATACGCAGTATTTT
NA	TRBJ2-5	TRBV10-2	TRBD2	CASIQGLAGQETQYF	TGCGCCAGCATTCAAGGACTAGCGGGGCAAGAGACCCAGTACTTC